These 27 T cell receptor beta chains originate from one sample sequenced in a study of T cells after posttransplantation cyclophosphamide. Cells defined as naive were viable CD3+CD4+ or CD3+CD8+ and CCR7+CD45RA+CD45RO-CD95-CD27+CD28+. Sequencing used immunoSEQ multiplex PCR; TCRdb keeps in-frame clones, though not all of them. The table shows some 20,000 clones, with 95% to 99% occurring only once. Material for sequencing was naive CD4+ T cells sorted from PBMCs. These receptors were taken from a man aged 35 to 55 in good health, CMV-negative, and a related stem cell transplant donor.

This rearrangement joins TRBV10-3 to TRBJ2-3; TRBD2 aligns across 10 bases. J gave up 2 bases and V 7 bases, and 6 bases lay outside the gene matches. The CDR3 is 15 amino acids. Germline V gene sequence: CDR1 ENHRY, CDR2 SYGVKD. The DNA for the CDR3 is TGTGCCATCACCGGGACTAGCGATGTCACAGATACGCAGTATTTT. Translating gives CAITGTSDVTDTQYF.

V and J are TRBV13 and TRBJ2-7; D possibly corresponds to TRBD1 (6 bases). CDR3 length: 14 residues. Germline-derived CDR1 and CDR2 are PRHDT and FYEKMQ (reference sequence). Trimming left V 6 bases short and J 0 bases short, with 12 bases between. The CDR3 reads CASSYRASSYEQYF. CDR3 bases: TGTGCCAGCAGTTACAGGGCAAGCTCCTACGAGCAGTACTTC.

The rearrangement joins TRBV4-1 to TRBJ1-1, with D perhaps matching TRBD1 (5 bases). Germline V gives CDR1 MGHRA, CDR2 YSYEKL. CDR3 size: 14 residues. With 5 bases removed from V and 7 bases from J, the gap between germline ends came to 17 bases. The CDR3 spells CASSNNRREDEAFF. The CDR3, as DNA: TGCGCCAGCAGCAACAATCGCAGGGAAGATGAAGCTTTCTTT.

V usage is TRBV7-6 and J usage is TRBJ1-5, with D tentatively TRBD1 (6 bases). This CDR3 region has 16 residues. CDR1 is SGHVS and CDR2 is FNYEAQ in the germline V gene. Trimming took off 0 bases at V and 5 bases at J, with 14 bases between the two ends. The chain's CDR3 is CASSLAGGRLDQPQHF. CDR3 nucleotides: TGTGCCAGCAGCTTAGCCGGGGGGCGATTGGATCAGCCCCAGCATTTT.

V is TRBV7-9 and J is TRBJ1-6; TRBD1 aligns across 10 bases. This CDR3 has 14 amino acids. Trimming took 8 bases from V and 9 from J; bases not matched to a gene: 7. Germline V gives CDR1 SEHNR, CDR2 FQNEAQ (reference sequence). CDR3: CASGRGTGASPLHF. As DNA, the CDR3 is TGTGCCAGCGGGCGGGGGACAGGGGCTTCACCCCTCCACTTT.

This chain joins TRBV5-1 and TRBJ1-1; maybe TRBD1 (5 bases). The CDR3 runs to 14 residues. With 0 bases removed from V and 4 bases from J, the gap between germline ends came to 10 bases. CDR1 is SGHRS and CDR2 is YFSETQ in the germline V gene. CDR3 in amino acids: CASSLARTGTEAFF. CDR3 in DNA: TGCGCCAGCAGCTTGGCCAGAACAGGCACTGAAGCTTTCTTT.

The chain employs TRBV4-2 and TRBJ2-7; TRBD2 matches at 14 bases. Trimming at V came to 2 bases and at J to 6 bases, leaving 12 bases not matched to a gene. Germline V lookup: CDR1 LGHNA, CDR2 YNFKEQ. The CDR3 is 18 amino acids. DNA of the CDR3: TGTGCCAGCAGCCAATCGGGACTAGCGGGAGCTCGGCGGGCCGAGCAGTACTTC. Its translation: CASSQSGLAGARRAEQYF.

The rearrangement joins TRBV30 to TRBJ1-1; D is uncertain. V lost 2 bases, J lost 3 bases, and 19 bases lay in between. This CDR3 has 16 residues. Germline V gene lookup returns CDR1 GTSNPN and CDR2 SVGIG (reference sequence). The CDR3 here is CAWSPPNVARDTEAFF. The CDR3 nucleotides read TGTGCCTGGAGTCCGCCTAATGTGGCGAGGGACACTGAAGCTTTCTTT.

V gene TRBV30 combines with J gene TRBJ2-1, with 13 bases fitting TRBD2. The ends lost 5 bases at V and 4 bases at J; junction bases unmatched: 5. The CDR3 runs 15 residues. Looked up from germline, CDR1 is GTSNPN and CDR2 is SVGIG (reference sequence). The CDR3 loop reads CAWARGLAGYNEQFF. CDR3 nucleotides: TGTGCCTGGGCCAGGGGACTAGCGGGATACAATGAGCAGTTCTTC.

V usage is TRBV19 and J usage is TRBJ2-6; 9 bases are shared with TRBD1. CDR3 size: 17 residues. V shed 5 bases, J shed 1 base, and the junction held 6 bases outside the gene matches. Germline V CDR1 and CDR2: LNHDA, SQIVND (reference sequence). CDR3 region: CASSLGTGLSGANVLTF. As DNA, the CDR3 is TGTGCCAGTAGTTTAGGGACAGGGTTATCTGGGGCCAACGTCCTGACTTTC.

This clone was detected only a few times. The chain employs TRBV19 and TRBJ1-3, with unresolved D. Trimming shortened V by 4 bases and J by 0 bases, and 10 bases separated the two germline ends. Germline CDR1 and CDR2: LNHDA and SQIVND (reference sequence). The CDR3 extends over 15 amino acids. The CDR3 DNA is TGTGCCAGTAGTACAGGACTGTACTCTGGAAACACCATATATTTT. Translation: CASSTGLYSGNTIYF.

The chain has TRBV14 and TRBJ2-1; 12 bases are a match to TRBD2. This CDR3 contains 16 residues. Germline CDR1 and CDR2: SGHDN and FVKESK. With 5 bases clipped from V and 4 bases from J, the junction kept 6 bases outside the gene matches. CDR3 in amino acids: CASSFRLAGEYNEQFF. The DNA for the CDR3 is TGTGCCAGCAGCTTTCGACTAGCGGGGGAATACAATGAGCAGTTCTTC. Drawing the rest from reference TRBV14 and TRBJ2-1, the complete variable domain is EAGVTQFPSHSVIEKGQTVTLRCDPISGHDNLYWYRRVMGKEIKFLLHFVKESKQDESGMPNNRFLAERTGGTYSTLKVQPAELEDSGVYFCASSFRLAGEYNEQFFGPGTRLTVL.

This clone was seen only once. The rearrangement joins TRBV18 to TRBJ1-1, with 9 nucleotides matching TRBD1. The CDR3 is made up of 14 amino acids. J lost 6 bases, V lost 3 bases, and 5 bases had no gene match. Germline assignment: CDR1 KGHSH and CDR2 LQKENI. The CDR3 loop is CASSPGTGRPEAFF. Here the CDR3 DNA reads TGTGCCAGCTCACCCGGGACAGGGCGCCCTGAAGCTTTCTTT.

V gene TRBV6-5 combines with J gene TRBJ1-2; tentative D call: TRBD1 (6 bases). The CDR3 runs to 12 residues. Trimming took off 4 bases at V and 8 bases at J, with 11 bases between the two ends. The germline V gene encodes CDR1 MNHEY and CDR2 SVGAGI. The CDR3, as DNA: TGTGCCAGCAGTTTAGACAGGATCGGCTACACCTTC. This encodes CASSLDRIGYTF.

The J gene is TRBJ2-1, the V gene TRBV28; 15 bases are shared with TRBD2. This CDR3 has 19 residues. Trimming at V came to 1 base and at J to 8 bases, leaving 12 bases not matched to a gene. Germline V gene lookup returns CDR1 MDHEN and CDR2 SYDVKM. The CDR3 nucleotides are TGTGCCAGCAGTTTATTGTTCAAGTGGGGACTAGCGGGAGGAGATGAGCAGTTCTTC. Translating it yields CASSLLFKWGLAGGDEQFF.

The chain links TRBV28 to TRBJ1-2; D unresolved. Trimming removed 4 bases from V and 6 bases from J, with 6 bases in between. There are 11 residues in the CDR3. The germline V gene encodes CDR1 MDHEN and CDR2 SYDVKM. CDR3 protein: CASSSQDGYTF. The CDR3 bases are TGTGCCAGCAGTTCCCAGGATGGCTACACCTTC.

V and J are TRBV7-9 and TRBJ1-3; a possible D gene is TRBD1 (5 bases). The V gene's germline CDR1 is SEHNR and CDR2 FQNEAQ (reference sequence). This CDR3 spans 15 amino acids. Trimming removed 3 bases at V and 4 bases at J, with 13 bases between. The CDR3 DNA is TGTGCCAGCAGCTTCCCAGGGCAGTACGGAAACACCATATATTTT. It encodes CASSFPGQYGNTIYF.

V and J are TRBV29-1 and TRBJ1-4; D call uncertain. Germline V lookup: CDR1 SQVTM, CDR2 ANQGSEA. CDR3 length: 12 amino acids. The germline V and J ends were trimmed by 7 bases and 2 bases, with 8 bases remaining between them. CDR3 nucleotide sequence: TGCAGCGCCCCGGGTACTAATGAAAAACTGTTTTTT. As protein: CSAPGTNEKLFF.

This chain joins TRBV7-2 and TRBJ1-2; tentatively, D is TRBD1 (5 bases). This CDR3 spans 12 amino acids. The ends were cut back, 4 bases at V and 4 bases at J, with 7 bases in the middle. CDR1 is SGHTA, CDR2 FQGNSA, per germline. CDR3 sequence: CASSSQGYGYTF. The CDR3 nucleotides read TGTGCCAGCAGCTCTCAGGGCTATGGCTACACCTTC.

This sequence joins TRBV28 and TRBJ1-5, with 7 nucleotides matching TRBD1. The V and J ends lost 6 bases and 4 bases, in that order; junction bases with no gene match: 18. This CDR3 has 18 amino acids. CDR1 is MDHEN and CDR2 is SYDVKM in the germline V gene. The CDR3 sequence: CASRIYREQGVGNQPQHF. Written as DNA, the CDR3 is TGTGCCAGCAGAATTTATCGGGAGCAGGGGGTAGGAAATCAGCCCCAGCATTTT.

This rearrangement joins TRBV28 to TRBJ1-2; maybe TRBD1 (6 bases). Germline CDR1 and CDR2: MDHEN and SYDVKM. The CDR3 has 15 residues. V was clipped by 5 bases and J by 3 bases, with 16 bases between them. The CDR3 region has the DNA TGTGCCAGCAGTCCCTCGGCTACAGGGTACTATGGCTACACCTTC. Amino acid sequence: CASSPSATGYYGYTF.

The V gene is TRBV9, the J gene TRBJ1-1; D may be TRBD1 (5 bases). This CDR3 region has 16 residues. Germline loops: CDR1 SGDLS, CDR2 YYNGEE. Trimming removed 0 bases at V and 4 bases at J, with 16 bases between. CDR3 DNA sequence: TGTGCCAGCAGCGTAGATAGAACAGGTTTAGGCACTGAAGCTTTCTTT. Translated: CASSVDRTGLGTEAFF.

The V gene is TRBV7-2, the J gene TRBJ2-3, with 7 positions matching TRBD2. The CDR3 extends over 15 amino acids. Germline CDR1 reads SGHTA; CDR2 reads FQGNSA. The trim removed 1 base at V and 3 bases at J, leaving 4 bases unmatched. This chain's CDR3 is CASSLVASGTDTQYF. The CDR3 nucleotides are TGTGCCAGCAGCTTAGTGGCTAGCGGTACAGATACGCAGTATTTT. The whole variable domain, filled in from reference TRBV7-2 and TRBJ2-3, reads GAGVSQSPSNKVTEKGKDVELRCDPISGHTALYWYRQSLGQGLEFLIYFQGNSAPDKSGLPSDRFSAERTGGSVSTLTIQRTQQEDSAVYLCASSLVASGTDTQYFGPGTRLTVL.

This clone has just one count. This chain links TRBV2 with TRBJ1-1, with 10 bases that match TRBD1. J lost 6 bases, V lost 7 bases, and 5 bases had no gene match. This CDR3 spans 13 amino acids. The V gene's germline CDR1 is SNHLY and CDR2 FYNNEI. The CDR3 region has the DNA TGTGCCAGCAAGCGGGACAGGGGACCTGAAGCTTTCTTT. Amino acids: CASKRDRGPEAFF.

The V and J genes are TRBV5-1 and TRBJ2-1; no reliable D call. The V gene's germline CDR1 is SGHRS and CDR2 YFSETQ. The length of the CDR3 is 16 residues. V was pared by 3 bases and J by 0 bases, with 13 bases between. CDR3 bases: TGCGCCAGCAGCTCCTTAAGCCCGAGCTCCTACAATGAGCAGTTCTTC. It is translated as CASSSLSPSSYNEQFF.

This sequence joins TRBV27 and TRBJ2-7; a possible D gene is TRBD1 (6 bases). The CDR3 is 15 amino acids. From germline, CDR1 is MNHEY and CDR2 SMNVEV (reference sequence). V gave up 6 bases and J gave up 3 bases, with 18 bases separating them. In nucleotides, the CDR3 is TGTGCCAGCAGCCTTTACGGACAGCAGATCTACGAGCAGTACTTC. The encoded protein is CASSLYGQQIYEQYF.

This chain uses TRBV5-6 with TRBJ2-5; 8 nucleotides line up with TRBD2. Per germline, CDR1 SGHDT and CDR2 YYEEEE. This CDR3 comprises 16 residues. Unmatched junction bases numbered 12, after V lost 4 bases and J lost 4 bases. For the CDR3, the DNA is TGTGCCAGCAGCACCCCGGGACTAGTTACGGCAGAGACCCAGTACTTC. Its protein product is CASSTPGLVTAETQYF.